This is a list of T cell receptor beta chains from one sample in a study of blood T cell repertoires in COVID-19. Profiling relied on immunoSEQ multiplex PCR, and the TCRdb table lists in-frame clones only, not all of them. The data contain about 66,000 clones, roughly nine tenths of them singletons. The sequencing sample was made of peripheral blood. Every receptor here comes from a human donor in a cohort sampled during active COVID-19. The conserved cysteine and the conserved F or W are not part of the CDR3 here. Each record gives: J gene, V gene, CDR3 protein.

TRBJ2-2 TRBV11-2 ASSLATGAGELF
TRBJ2-7 TRBV19 ASTFRQGNYEQY
TRBJ2-5 TRBV6-6 ASSYSGLAGEETQY
TRBJ1-5 TRBV6-5 ASSAGFYQPQH
TRBJ2-1 TRBV15 ATSSLPPGLASEQF
TRBJ2-1 TRBV7-2 ASSFAYGSYNEQF
TRBJ1-5 TRBV11-2 ASSLTGGEPQH
TRBJ2-1 TRBV19 ATRKLPGQSYNEQF
TRBJ1-4 TRBV15 ATSRDLRGRTEKLF
TRBJ2-3 TRBV7-3 ASSPDTVADTQY
TRBJ1-2 TRBV5-6 ASSLDTGGRSYGYT
TRBJ2-2 TRBV6-2/TRBV6-3 ASSYSSGASTGELF
TRBJ2-4 TRBV10-3 AISDGGRGNIQY
TRBJ2-5 TRBV11-2 ASSHGQGIETQY
TRBJ2-3 TRBV2 ASSEDYATDTQY
TRBJ2-7 TRBV28 ASNRDRHEQY
TRBJ2-7 TRBV7-2 ASSLNAGLISYEQY
TRBJ1-1 TRBV20-1 SASGAFEAF
TRBJ2-1 TRBV3-1/TRBV3-2 ASSQDGTGRQF
TRBJ2-1 TRBV7-2 ASSPTSYNEQF
TRBJ2-2 TRBV19 ASSIAPRVPRANTGELF
TRBJ1-1 TRBV7-2 ASSLFRGMNTEAF
TRBJ2-3 TRBV7-9 ASSQGTSGFLSTDTQY
TRBJ1-4 TRBV7-8 ASSQPLGRNNEKLF
TRBJ2-3 TRBV19 ASKRTSGNTDTQY
TRBJ1-3 TRBV19 ASSIDLRGRGNTIY
TRBJ2-3 TRBV3-1/TRBV3-2 ASSQRRGLAGRGTQY
TRBJ2-6 TRBV7-2 ASSLASGVLLSGANVLT
TRBJ1-2 TRBV9 ASSAAGARGQGYGYT
TRBJ1-3 TRBV6-5 ASSRGEAGNTIY
TRBJ2-1 TRBV15 ATSRGSADNEQF
TRBJ1-3 TRBV7-6 ASSLAQGYSGNTIY
TRBJ2-1 TRBV28 ASSPFSGSGNNEQF
TRBJ1-1 TRBV18 ASSPAGEGAF
TRBJ2-3 TRBV7-2 ASSSIGLAGTDTQY
TRBJ2-7 TRBV4-3 ASSQRTGNYEQY
TRBJ2-7 TRBV7-2 ASSLIYEQY
TRBJ2-3 TRBV4-3 ASSQDVGLGTQDTQY
TRBJ2-2 TRBV7-2 ASSPGLASGELF
TRBJ2-1 TRBV9 ASSGQGSWINEQF
TRBJ2-1 TRBV7-2 ASSLAGGAYNEQF
TRBJ1-2 TRBV10-3 AISKGADYGYT
TRBJ2-3 TRBV7-9 ASSSTDTQY
TRBJ2-1 TRBV21-1 ASSKKVIAGAMVDEQF
TRBJ2-1 TRBV7-2 ASTWDSSSYNEQF
TRBJ1-6 TRBV3-1/TRBV3-2 ASSQRPGSPLH
TRBJ2-3 TRBV5-8 ASSRGLAQDTQY
TRBJ1-4 TRBV5-4 ASSLDRGRDEKLF
TRBJ2-1 TRBV6-5 ASSLRGGHIHEQF
TRBJ2-7 TRBV28 ASRLPGKNSYEQY
TRBJ2-5 TRBV7-2 ASSLSGDQETQY
TRBJ2-3 TRBV7-9 ASSLMRGGTDTQY
TRBJ2-1 TRBV7-9 ASTTQGRTGGSYNEQF
TRBJ1-3 TRBV19 ASNRGTGNTIY
TRBJ1-4 TRBV6-5 ASSLDRAQGEKLF
TRBJ2-1 TRBV2 ASSDQASEVNEQF
TRBJ1-5 TRBV6-6 ASRTPPWEQPQH
TRBJ2-2 TRBV14 ASRAQGNTGELF
TRBJ1-2 TRBV7-2 ASSLLTATADGYT
TRBJ2-3 TRBV11-2 ASSLTGGADTQY